This TCR beta chain stems from a study of cytomegalovirus exposure and HLA in healthy donors. About this clone: Its antigen remains unidentified.

PCR amplification relied on 60 Vbeta primers (plus 13 Jbeta primers). Sequenced by immunoSEQ multiplex PCR; TCRdb stores in-frame clones only, minus some. The sample records fewer than 120,000 clones, about 73% being singletons. This CDR3 is 14 amino acids long. Trimming shortened V by 0 bases and J by 1 base, and 3 bases separated the two germline ends. CDR1 and CDR2 from the germline V gene are LNHNV and YYDKDF (reference sequence). Overall study findings and caveats: Analyses of presence and absence presupposed an approximately uniform sequencing depth across donors. With high specificity and sensitivity, the classifier reportedly diagnosed cytomegalovirus status. Specificity of a few CMV-associated chains for CMV antigens was verified in vitro.

The material sequenced was PBMCs. This receptor was identified in a woman aged 25 to 39 in good health and CMV-seronegative. The chain joins TRBV15 to TRBJ2-2; D uncertain. The DNA for the CDR3 is TGTGCCACCAGCAGAGAACTGAACACCGGGGAGCTGTTTTTT. Amino acid sequence: CATSRELNTGELFF. Full variable domain (rest looked up from reference TRBV15 and TRBJ2-2): DAMVIQNPRYQVTQFGKPVTLSCSQTLNHNVMYWYQQKSSQAPKLLFHYYDKDFNNEADTPDNFQSRRPNTSFCFLDIRSPGLGDTAMYLCATSRELNTGELFFGEGSRLTVL.